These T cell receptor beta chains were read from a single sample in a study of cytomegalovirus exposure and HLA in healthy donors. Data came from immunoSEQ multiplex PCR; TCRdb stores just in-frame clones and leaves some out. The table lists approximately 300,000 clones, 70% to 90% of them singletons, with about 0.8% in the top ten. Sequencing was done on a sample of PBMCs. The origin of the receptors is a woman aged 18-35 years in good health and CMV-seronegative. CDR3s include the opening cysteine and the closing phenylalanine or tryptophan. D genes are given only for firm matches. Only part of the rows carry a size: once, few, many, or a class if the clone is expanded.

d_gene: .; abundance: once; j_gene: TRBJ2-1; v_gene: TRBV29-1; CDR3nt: TGCAGCGTTGAGGGGCTAGCGACCAACAATGAGCAGTTCTTC; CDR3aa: CSVEGLATNNEQFF
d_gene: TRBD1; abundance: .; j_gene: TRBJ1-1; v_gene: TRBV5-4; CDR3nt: TGTGCCAGCAGCTTTAGAGCGGGACAGGGTAGGGCTGAAGCTTTCTTT; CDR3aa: CASSFRAGQGRAEAFF
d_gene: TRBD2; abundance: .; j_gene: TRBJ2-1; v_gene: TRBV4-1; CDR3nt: TGCGCCAGCAGCCCCAGGACTAGCGGGATCTCCTACAATGAGCAGTTCTTC; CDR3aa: CASSPRTSGISYNEQFF
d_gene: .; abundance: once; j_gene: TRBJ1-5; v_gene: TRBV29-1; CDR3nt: TGCAGCATGACTGGGGGGGAGGGTCAGCCCCAGCATTTT; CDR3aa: CSMTGGEGQPQHF
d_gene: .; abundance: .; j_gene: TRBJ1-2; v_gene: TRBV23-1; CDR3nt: TGCGCCAGCAACCCCTCCAGGGTGGGCGGCTACACCTTC; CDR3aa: CASNPSRVGGYTF
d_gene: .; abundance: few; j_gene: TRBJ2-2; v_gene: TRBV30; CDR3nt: TGTGCCTGGAGTGACGGTAACACCGGGGAGCTGTTTTTT; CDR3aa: CAWSDGNTGELFF
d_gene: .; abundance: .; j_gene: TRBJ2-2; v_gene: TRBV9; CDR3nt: TGTGCCAGCAGCCCCCTTTCGAGGATTTGGAACACCGGGGAGCTGTTTTTT; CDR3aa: CASSPLSRIWNTGELFF
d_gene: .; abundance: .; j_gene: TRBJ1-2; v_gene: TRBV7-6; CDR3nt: TGTGCCAGCAGCGGACGAAACGGACAGCGCTATGGCTACACCTTC; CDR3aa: CASSGRNGQRYGYTF
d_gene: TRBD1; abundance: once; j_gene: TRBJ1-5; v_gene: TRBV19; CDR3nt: TGTGCCAGTAGTTTGACAGGGGGCTACTACCCCAATCAGCCCCAGCATTTT; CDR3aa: CASSLTGGYYPNQPQHF
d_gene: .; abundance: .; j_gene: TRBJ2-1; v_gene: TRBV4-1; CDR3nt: TGCGCCAGCAGCCAAGATTCCCCAGCGCGCGATGAGCAGTTCTTC; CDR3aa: CASSQDSPARDEQFF
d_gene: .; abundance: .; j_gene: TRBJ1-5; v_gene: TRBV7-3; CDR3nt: TGTGCCAGCAGCTCCACAGGGCACAATCAGCCCCAGCATTTT; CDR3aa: CASSSTGHNQPQHF
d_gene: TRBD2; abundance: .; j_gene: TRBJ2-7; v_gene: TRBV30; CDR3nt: TGTGCCTGGAGCACCCGGACTAGACACGAGCAGTACTTC; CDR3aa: CAWSTRTRHEQYF
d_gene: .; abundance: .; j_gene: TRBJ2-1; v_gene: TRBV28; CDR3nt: TGTGCCAGCATCCAAAGGGGGGGGGAGAAGCAGTTCTTC; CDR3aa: CASIQRGGEKQFF
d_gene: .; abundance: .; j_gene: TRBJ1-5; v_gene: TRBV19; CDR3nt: TGTGCCACCTGGGAGAGCGATCAGCCCCAGCATTTT; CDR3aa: CATWESDQPQHF
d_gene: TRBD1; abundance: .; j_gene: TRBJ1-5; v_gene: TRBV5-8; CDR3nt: TGTGCCAGCAGCAATAACTGGGACAGCTATAGCAATCAGCCCCAGCATTTT; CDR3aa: CASSNNWDSYSNQPQHF
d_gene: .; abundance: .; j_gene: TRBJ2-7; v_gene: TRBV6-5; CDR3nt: TGTGCCAGCAGTTACTCGACTAACCACGAGCAGTACTTC; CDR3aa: CASSYSTNHEQYF
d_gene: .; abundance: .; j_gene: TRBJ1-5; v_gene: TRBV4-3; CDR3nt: TGCGCCAGCAGCCAGATGCGGGGTCAGCCCCAGCATTTT; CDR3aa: CASSQMRGQPQHF
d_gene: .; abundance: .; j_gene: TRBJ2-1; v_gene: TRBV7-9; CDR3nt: TGTGCCAGCAGCTTACGGTCGCTAGCGGGGACAGGGGAGTTCTTC; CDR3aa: CASSLRSLAGTGEFF
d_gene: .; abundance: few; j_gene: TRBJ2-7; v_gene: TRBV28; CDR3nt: TGTGCCAGCAGTCCCGGTACCTACGAGCAGTACTTC; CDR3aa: CASSPGTYEQYF
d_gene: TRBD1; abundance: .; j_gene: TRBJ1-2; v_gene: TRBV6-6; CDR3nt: TGTGCCAGCAGTTACTCGATTCAGGGGGCCGGCTACACCTTC; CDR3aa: CASSYSIQGAGYTF
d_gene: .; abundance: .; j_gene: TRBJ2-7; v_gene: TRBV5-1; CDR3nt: TGCGCCAGCAGCTTGTCTCTACAGTTAAACGAGCAGTACTTC; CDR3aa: CASSLSLQLNEQYF
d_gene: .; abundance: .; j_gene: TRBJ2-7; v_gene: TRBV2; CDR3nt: TGTGCCAGCCTCCAGCCAGTTTTCGCGGTCTACGAGCAGTACTTC; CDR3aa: CASLQPVFAVYEQYF
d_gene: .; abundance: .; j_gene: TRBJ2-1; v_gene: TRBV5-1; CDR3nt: TGCGCCAGCAGGGGAGATACGGCTGAGCAGTTCTTC; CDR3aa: CASRGDTAEQFF
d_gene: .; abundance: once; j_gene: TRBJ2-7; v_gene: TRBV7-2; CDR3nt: TGTGCCAGCAGCTTCCCAGGGTGGGGCGAGCAGTACTTC; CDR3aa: CASSFPGWGEQYF
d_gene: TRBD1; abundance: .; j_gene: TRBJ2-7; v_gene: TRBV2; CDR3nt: TGTGCCAGCCGGGGACAGAACTACGAGCAGTACTTC; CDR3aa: CASRGQNYEQYF
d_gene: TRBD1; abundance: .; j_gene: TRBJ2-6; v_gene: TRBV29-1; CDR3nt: TGCAGCGTCCAAATCGGGACAGGGCGGACTGGGGCCAACGTCCTGACTTTC; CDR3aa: CSVQIGTGRTGANVLTF
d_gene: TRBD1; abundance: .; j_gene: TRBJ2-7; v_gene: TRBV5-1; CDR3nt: TGCGCCAGCAGCCCGACAATAGGACAGGGGAGCTCCTACGAGCAGTACTTC; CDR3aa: CASSPTIGQGSSYEQYF
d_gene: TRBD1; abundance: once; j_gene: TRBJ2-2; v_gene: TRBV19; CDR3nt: TGTGCCAGTACCCTTGAGACAGGGGGCTCGACCGGGGAGCTGTTTTTT; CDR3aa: CASTLETGGSTGELFF
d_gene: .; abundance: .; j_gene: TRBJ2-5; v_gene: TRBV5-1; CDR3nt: TGCGCCAGCACCCCTACGACAGCGTACCAAGAGACCCAGTACTTC; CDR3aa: CASTPTTAYQETQYF